Following are 21 T cell receptor beta chains from one sample sequenced in a study of T cells after yellow fever vaccination (dated by TCRdb to the late 2010s). The treatment or condition label, read with the paper, signifies: live attenuated yellow fever vaccine strain. The protocol used for the library was 5' RACE. Data came from an Illumina NovaSeq 6000. TCRdb handled the public reads itself, with Q25 trimming in fastp and clone calling in MiXCR, and kept productive beta chains. When rows share a CDR3 protein, they turn into one entry using the most common DNA and genes. The sample has 250,000 to 400,000 distinct CDR3 sequences on record, approximately 4% of them singletons. Clones ranked in the top ten supply 20% to 25% of the sample. Specimen: PBMCs, collected 5 days after the yellow fever booster vaccination. The source of these receptors is a man younger than 35 who received the YFV17D yellow fever vaccine.

This clonotype was found many times. The genes are TRBV2 and TRBJ2-2; 9 nucleotides agree with TRBD1. V gave up 10 bases and J gave up 7 bases; unmatched junction bases: 7. The CDR3 is 13 amino acids. Per the germline V gene, CDR1 is SNHLY and CDR2 is FYNNEI. The CDR3 reads CATRDREGGELFF. DNA of the CDR3: TGTGCCACCCGGGACAGGGAGGGCGGGGAGCTGTTTTTT. Full variable domain (remainder filled in from reference TRBV2 and TRBJ2-2): EPEVTQTPSHQVTQMGQEVILRCVPISNHLYFYWYRQILGQKVEFLVSFYNNEISEKSEIFDDQFSVERPDGSNFTLKIRSTKLEDSAMYFCATRDREGGELFFGEGSRLTVL.

This clonotype was seen only a few times. The chain links TRBV6-6 to TRBJ2-7, with a weak D call TRBD2 (5 bases). Trimming took off 7 bases at V and 3 bases at J, with 10 bases between the two ends. From germline, CDR1 is MNHNY and CDR2 SVGAGI (reference sequence). CDR3 length: 12 residues. As DNA, the CDR3 is TGTGCCAGCACTAGCCAGGTCTACGAGCAGTACTTC. The encoded protein is CASTSQVYEQYF.

This clonotype was detected a few times. V usage is TRBV18 and J usage is TRBJ2-7, with TRBD1 matching over 8 bases. Germline V CDR1 and CDR2: KGHSH, LQKENI. The CDR3 is made up of 13 amino acids. V shed 3 bases and J 6 bases; nucleotides not matched to a gene: 4. The CDR3: CASSPTGVFEQYV. Here the CDR3 DNA reads TGTGCCAGCTCACCGACAGGGGTTTTCGAGCAGTACGTC.

This clonotype was picked up many times. V gene TRBV7-9 combines with J gene TRBJ2-2; tentative D call: TRBD2 (6 bases). The CDR3 is made up of 17 amino acids. Germline assignment: CDR1 SEHNR and CDR2 FQNEAQ (reference sequence). V was cut by 1 base and J by 3 bases, with 15 bases left in between. CDR3 in DNA: TGTGCCAGCAGCTTAGGCGCGGGGAGTAAGGACACCGGGGAGCTGTTTTTT. It is translated as CASSLGAGSKDTGELFF.

The rearrangement links TRBV7-8 to TRBJ2-6, with no clear D. The CDR3 runs to 18 residues. Trimming pared 1 base from V and 3 bases from J, leaving 16 bases between. Germline CDR1 and CDR2: SGHVS and FQNEAQ. For the CDR3, the DNA is TGTGCCAGCAGCTTAGGTAGGGCTGCTCAGGTTGGGGCCAACGTCCTGACTTTC. This encodes CASSLGRAAQVGANVLTF.

This clonotype was seen only a few times. The chain couples TRBV24-1 to TRBJ1-5; maybe TRBD1 (5 bases). V was pared by 7 bases and J by 4 bases, with 7 bases between. Per germline, CDR1 KGHDR and CDR2 SFDVKD. CDR3 length: 12 residues. This CDR3 reads CATSRQNQPQHF. In DNA, the CDR3 is TGTGCCACCAGCCGACAGAATCAGCCCCAGCATTTT.

This clonotype was detected a few times. This sequence joins TRBV11-2 and TRBJ2-2, with no clear D. V gave up 5 bases and J gave up 6 bases, with 16 bases separating them. CDR3 length equals 15 residues. Germline lookup yields CDR1 SGHAT and CDR2 FQNNGV. The CDR3, as DNA: TGTGCCAGCAGCCAGAGACGGTTAAGCGCCGGGGAGCTGTTTTTT. It is translated as CASSQRRLSAGELFF.

This chain joins TRBV6-5 and TRBJ1-6, with 7 bases identical to TRBD1. Trimming removed 0 bases from V and 4 bases from J; junction bases left unmatched: 3. Germline CDR1 and CDR2: MNHEY and SVGAGI. The CDR3 sequence is 16 residues long. The CDR3 DNA reads TGTGCCAGCAGTTACTCCGGGACAGCTTATAATTCACCCCTCCACTTT. Protein: CASSYSGTAYNSPLHF.

This clonotype was found a few times. The chain links TRBV27 to TRBJ2-7; possibly TRBD2 for D (6 bases). Between the trimmed V and J ends, which lost 8 bases and 2 bases, there was a span of 19 bases. This CDR3 has 15 amino acids. Looked up from germline, CDR1 is MNHEY and CDR2 is SMNVEV (reference sequence). The CDR3 is CASRTGRGPTYEQYF. The CDR3 DNA reads as TGTGCCAGCCGTACCGGGCGGGGTCCAACCTACGAGCAGTACTTC.

The sample holds a few counts of this clonotype. The chain uses TRBV12-3 or TRBV12-4 and TRBJ2-1; D perhaps matches TRBD2 (5 bases). This CDR3 has 18 amino acids. The ends were cut back, 2 bases at V and 4 bases at J, with 21 bases in the middle. The CDR3 DNA reads TGTGCCAGCAGTTTATGGGCGGGTACCTCAAAAGGGTACAATGAGCAGTTCTTC. Translation gives CASSLWAGTSKGYNEQFF.

The rearrangement links TRBV5-1 to TRBJ1-6; possible D gene TRBD1, 5 bases. This CDR3 has 16 residues. Germline assignment: CDR1 SGHRS and CDR2 YFSETQ. With 3 bases removed from V and 5 bases from J, the gap between germline ends came to 15 bases. The CDR3, as DNA: TGCGCCAGCAGCTGGGGGACCGGGGTACATAATTCACCCCTCCACTTT. It specifies CASSWGTGVHNSPLHF.

This clonotype was recorded a few times. The chain links TRBV3-1 to TRBJ2-7; weak D call: TRBD2 (6 bases). Trimming stripped 11 bases from V and 1 base from J, with 15 bases between. CDR1 LGHDT and CDR2 YNNKEL come from the germline V gene (reference sequence). The CDR3 covers 13 residues. This CDR3 is CAARRAGSYEQYF. In DNA form, the CDR3 reads TGTGCCGCAAGGAGGGCAGGGTCCTACGAGCAGTACTTC.

This clonotype was seen at least ten times. The chain combines TRBV12-3 or TRBV12-4 with TRBJ1-5; no firm D call. V lost 5 bases, J lost 5 bases, and 10 bases lay in between. There are 13 residues in the CDR3. CDR3 DNA sequence: TGTGCCAGCAGTATCACGACTTATCAGCCCCAGCATTTT. Its protein product is CASSITTYQPQHF.

The V and J genes are TRBV21-1 and TRBJ2-2; the table calls TRBD1, which could not be checked here. TRBV21-1 is a pseudogene locus. This CDR3 is 17 amino acids long. For the CDR3, the DNA is TGTGCCAGCAGCAAAGGGGCGGGACAGCTCAACACCGGGGAGCTGTTTTTT. Protein product: CASSKGAGQLNTGELFF.

This chain links TRBV4-3 with TRBJ2-3; 11 bases align to TRBD1. Trimming removed 8 bases from V and 2 bases from J; junction bases left unmatched: 6. Germline values: CDR1 LGHNA, CDR2 YSLEER. CDR3 size: 15 residues. CDR3 coding DNA: TGCGCCAGCGGACAGGGGGCGCGTTACACAGATACGCAGTATTTT. Protein sequence: CASGQGARYTDTQYF.

This rearrangement joins TRBV20-1 to TRBJ2-1; 9 positions agree with TRBD2. The CDR3 is 14 amino acids. V trimming: 6 bases; J trimming: 0 bases; junction bases outside the gene matches: 3. Per germline, CDR1 DFQATT and CDR2 SNEGSKA (reference sequence). CDR3 in DNA: TGCAGTGCCCGCGGGGGGGCCTCCTACAATGAGCAGTTCTTC. Its protein is CSARGGASYNEQFF.

The V call is TRBV4-2, the J call TRBJ2-6; the D is unclear. The CDR3 spans 17 residues. The germline CDR1 and CDR2 sequences are LGHNA and YNFKEQ. Trimming cost V 0 bases and J 3 bases, with 12 bases left between them. The chain's CDR3 is CASSQDPGGGGANVLTF. The CDR3 DNA follows: TGTGCCAGCAGCCAAGATCCAGGCGGTGGTGGGGCCAACGTCCTGACTTTC.

The V and J genes are TRBV11-2 and TRBJ1-2; D unclear. Germline values: CDR1 SGHAT, CDR2 FQNNGV. V was cut by 5 bases and J by 3 bases, with 13 bases left in between. CDR3 length equals 14 residues. The CDR3 loop is CASSPSPRHYGYTF. The DNA for the CDR3 is TGTGCCAGCAGCCCCAGTCCCCGCCACTATGGCTACACCTTC.

There are many counts of this clonotype. The CDR3 DNA is TGTGCCAGCAGACAGGGGGGCCAGCCCCAGCATTTT. Translation: CASRQGGQPQHF. The rearrangement joins TRBV6-5 to TRBJ1-5; the match to TRBD1 covers 8 bases. J gave up 7 bases and V 6 bases, and 2 bases lay outside the gene matches. From germline, CDR1 is MNHEY and CDR2 SVGAGI. The CDR3 loop spans 12 amino acids.

This chain uses TRBV4-3 with TRBJ2-2, with no clear D. V was clipped by 0 bases and J by 2 bases, with 7 bases between them. Germline V gene lookup returns CDR1 LGHNA and CDR2 YSLEER. The CDR3 totals 15 residues. DNA of the CDR3: TGCGCCAGCAGCCAAGACTGGGGAAACACCGGGGAGCTGTTTTTT. Protein sequence: CASSQDWGNTGELFF.

This sequence joins TRBV12-2 and TRBJ1-1. TRBV12-2 is tagged as a pseudogene. The CDR3 has 15 amino acids. CDR3 bases: TGTGCAAGTCGCTTAGCGCGATCTGACAACACTGAAGCTTTCTTT. Protein product: CASRLARSDNTEAFF.